This T cell receptor beta chain was retrieved from a study of OX40 agonist ivuxolimab in advanced cancers. For the wider study: Ivuxolimab was an agonistic, fully human IgG2 monoclonal antibody directed against OX40 (CD134), a costimulatory receptor. Intravenous ivuxolimab was administered to patients every 2 weeks at six dose levels: 0.01, 0.1, 0.3, 1.5, 3 and 10 mg/kg. Of the 50 or so patients in dose escalation, 19 had hepatocellular carcinoma, some 15 had melanoma, 9 had renal cell carcinoma and 9 had head and neck cancer. In the dose-escalation cohort, 75% to 90% of patients were male, and the mean age was roughly 60 years with a range of about 20 to 79. Prior anti-PD-1, anti-PD-L1 or anti-CTLA-4 therapy was permitted, and 40% to 50% of dose-escalation patients had received checkpoint inhibitors. Partial responses occurred in three dose-escalation patients, of whom one had hepatocellular carcinoma and two had cutaneous melanoma. The point of sequencing TCRbeta in the periphery was to test whether ivuxolimab changed TCR sequence diversity and drove clonal T-cell expansion. The monotherapy dose-escalation portion (N ≈ 52 patients) of the phase I ivuxolimab trial is reported in the paper. The paper's findings and limits, for the study overall: The antigen specificity of the clonally expanded peripheral T cells was not determined. Partial responders in the 0.1-3.0 mg/kg groups had among the lowest normalized peripheral clonal expansion, especially among CD8+ T cells. After ivuxolimab, more expanded clones were found on average in CD8+ T cells than in CD4+ T cells. At doses from 0.1 to 3.0 mg/kg, clonal expansion was seen in both CD4+ and CD8+ blood T cells between baseline and week 6. Low levels of normalized T-cell clonal expansion were also seen in some patients who did not respond.

Genomic DNA was isolated from the sorted cells so that the TCRbeta CDR3 region could be sequenced. The immunoSEQ Assay was used to sequence the TCRbeta CDR3 regions. The immuneACCESS repertoire file appears here via TCRdb, limited to in-frame rearrangements. These files lack a portion of the clones; in checked studies, under half of the deficit traces to unresolved V genes, and the cause of the others is not known. This sample holds roughly 100,000 clones; about 90% were observed only once. The ten largest clones represent about 1.5% of the sample. Regarding this clone: Its binding antigen is unknown. No much larger clone exists at a distance of one base, and base qualities are not known.

The germline V and J ends show losses of 4 bases and 4 bases respectively, and no gene match explains 6 bases of the junction. In the germline V gene, CDR1 corresponds to KGHSH and CDR2 to LQKENI. The CDR3 starts with the cysteine, ends with the phenylalanine, and has 15 residues. The sequence is cut down to CDR3 DNA, 45 bases in frame from base 1. Patients with a history of autoimmune disease or receiving systemic immunosuppression were excluded from the trial. Peripheral blood for TCR sequencing was collected from all dose cohorts at baseline, on cycle 4 day 1, and on cycle 7 day 1. The samples were taken from a phase I, first-in-human, multicenter, open-label dose-escalation trial of ivuxolimab. Adults with locally advanced or metastatic melanoma, renal cell carcinoma, hepatocellular carcinoma or head and neck squamous cell carcinoma were enrolled in the trial. Before TCR sequencing, CD4+ T cells and CD8+ T cells from peripheral blood were sorted into separate populations.

The sequence derives from an adult with an advanced solid tumor such as melanoma, head and neck, liver or kidney cancer. The chain uses TRBV18 and TRBJ2-2, and TRBD1 aligns with 7 junction nucleotides. The source was CD4+ or CD8+ T cells sorted from blood, collected in a trial of the OX40 agonist ivuxolimab. The DNA sequence is given as TGTGCCAGCTCACGTGAGACAGGGCGCACCGGGGAGCTGTTTTTT. Translated, it gives CASSRETGRTGELFF.